This record concerns one TCR beta chain sequence. Its matching antigen is unknown. The sample is drawn from a study of shared clonotypes between healthy human individuals. Study-wide results and limits: The researchers took only blood, and tissue repertoires probably look different. Represented diversity (both genetic and exposure-history) was limited by the small number of donors.

The V end was cut by 3 bases, the J end by 7 bases, with 10 bases between. This CDR3 contains 13 residues. Germline V gene sequence: CDR1 KGHSH, CDR2 LQKENI. Some clones are missing from TCRdb's copy, which holds only in-frame ones; the method was immunoSEQ multiplex PCR. The sample includes some 1.5 million clones, around 97% of them seen just once. The receptor's source is a man between 25 and 39 years old in good health. Sequenced material: naive CD4+ T cells sorted from blood. Subset meaning: CD45RA+ positively selected. The chain links TRBV18 to TRBJ2-1; D is undetermined. Here the CDR3 reads CASSPETVNEQFF. The CDR3 region has the DNA TGTGCCAGCTCACCCGAGACTGTGAATGAGCAGTTCTTC.